The clone carrying this T cell receptor beta chain was detected a few times. As yet, its antigen is unknown. Germline assignment: CDR1 MNHEY and CDR2 SMNVEV (reference sequence). The V and J ends lost 0 bases and 5 bases, in that order; junction bases with no gene match: 4. This CDR3 is 15 amino acids long. The record originates from a study of blood T cells in healthy people across ages. With a J-beta primer mix and a sample-barcoded 5' primer, a second PCR ran 7 to 11 cycles. TCRdb called the 5' RACE reads again in MiXCR, with one record for every CDR3 protein. This table holds some 560,000 distinct CDR3 sequences, around 27% found once. Overall study results and limits: It was the long-lived donors that had more naive CD4+ cells and higher diversity than aged donors.

This same sample was also part of a study on T cells of mothers and their children. From that report: Samples were provided by three healthy Caucasian mothers and their six children. The second PCR used the M1S primer, and this primer added sample barcodes and 2-4 random nucleotides. Each mother gave over 9.5 million TCR beta CDR3 reads; each child, about 3 million.

The sequence derives from a boy younger than 10 in good health. The sequencing input was blood. The V call is TRBV27, the J call TRBJ2-5; 9 bases are a match to TRBD2. The CDR3 region is CASSLSLTSGETQYF. The CDR3 region has the DNA TGTGCCAGCAGTTTATCCTTGACTAGCGGCGAGACCCAGTACTTC.